This TCR beta chain was recovered during a study of blood T cells in healthy people across ages. The use of a sample-barcoded 5' primer and a J-beta primer mix characterized a second PCR of about 7 to 12 cycles. All cDNA molecules were each tagged by a template-switch adaptor with 12 random nucleotides. In TCRdb, the 5' RACE reads were re-called with MiXCR into one record per CDR3 protein. The sample includes about 650,000 distinct CDR3 sequences, approximately 29% of them seen just once. The germline V gene has CDR1 LNHNV and CDR2 YYDKDF (reference sequence). The CDR3 consists of 11 residues. Trimming removed 1 base at V and 8 bases at J, with 5 bases between. In its sample, this clonotype was seen many times.

The chain combines TRBV15 with TRBJ1-2; D is uncertain. The specimen was blood. The source is a woman at least 80 years old in good health. The CDR3 DNA reads TGTGCCACCAGCAGAGGATGGGGCTACACCTTC. Its protein product is CATSRGWGYTF.